Reported below is one T cell receptor beta chain. Its antigen is unknown. Base qualities are not recorded, but no much larger clone differs from it by a single base. This entry comes from a study of T cells in Graves' hyperthyroidism and ophthalmopathy (dated by TCRdb to the late 2010s). Background for the entire study: Peripheral blood samples were taken at initial diagnosis, before any treatment was given. The 75 to 100 discovery patients were randomly divided into training and test sets at a 7:3 ratio. According to the paper, TCR Vbeta CDR3 sequencing was carried out on 135 peripheral blood samples, which came from approximately 41 ophthalmopathy, under 85 hyperthyroidism and roughly 17 progressor patients. An independent validation cohort of about 20 hyperthyroidism patients and 17 patients who later progressed to ophthalmopathy tested prospective prediction of ophthalmopathy. Following sampling, methimazole starting at 30 mg daily was given to hyperthyroidism patients, and high-dose intravenous methylprednisolone was given to ophthalmopathy patients. The study also compared thyroid tissue and blood T-cell repertoires from roughly 6 Graves' hyperthyroidism patients. To identify TCR V-J signatures that set the groups apart, the researchers used a discovery cohort of 90 to 100 patients, made up of 40 to 45 with Graves' ophthalmopathy and 57 with stable Graves' hyperthyroidism. General findings and caveats noted by the study authors: Ophthalmopathy was separated from stable hyperthyroidism by a 13 V-J signature model, with approximately 89% sensitivity and 81% to 82% specificity obtained in cross-validation and 80%/75% obtained in testing. Sample size was not statistically predetermined, and blinding of investigators to group allocation was not performed. Most expanded thyroid clonotypes (frequency above 0.001) were also detected in blood, suggesting blood repertoires may reflect thyroid immune responses. In validation, progression to ophthalmopathy was predicted by the model with about 70% sensitivity and nearly 75% specificity, a median of around 6.5 months before onset.

The TCR beta CDR3 regions were amplified from RNA transcripts. For the first round of RT-PCR on the TCR CDR3, the HTBI primer set was used together with the Qiagen OneStep RT-PCR kit. The libraries were constructed in a second round of multiplex PCR and then size-selected and purified. Libraries were sequenced paired-end with 100 bp reads on an Illumina HiSeq2000. Per the authors' processing: SOAPnuke was used to process the raw data, throwing out any read that contained adapters or uncalled bases, had a mean Phred below 15, or lacked an exact constant-primer or identifier match. High-quality paired reads were merged with COPE v1.2.5, and unique nucleotide sequences were defined as clonotypes. Clonotypes were aligned to IMGT TRBV, TRBD and TRBJ reference segments using MiTCR v1.1. Only V-J combinations with frequency above 0.0001, covering approximately 99% of repertoires, were analysed. The TCS score was defined as F50 (clonal expansion) divided by E x V (chaos), with BLOSUM62-based TCRdist calculated between CDR3 peptides within each V-J. Welch's t-statistics and random forest reduced just over 500 V-J features to roughly 13, which were used in a naive Bayes classifier (R e1071). TCRdb ran its own pipeline on the public reads, namely fastp trimming at Q25 and MiXCR clone calling, and kept in-frame beta chains. For every CDR3 protein sequence, its rows merge into one entry that carries the most common genes and DNA. The V and J calls and clone size come from TCRdb's table, not from the authors' own analysis. Here the sample has 540,000 or so distinct CDR3 sequences; approximately 14% occur a single time. Roughly 7.3% of the sample lies in the top ten.

Stable Graves' hyperthyroidism was defined as no progression to ophthalmopathy during 18 months of follow-up. Hyperthyroidism patients were newly diagnosed, with disease duration under 2 months, and aged 18 to 65 years. Exclusion was applied to patients with uncontrolled infections, other autoimmune diseases, pregnancy or lactation. Diagnoses were based on clinical symptoms, serum thyroxine and TRAb, thyroid ultrasound and orbital computed tomography. Ficoll-Paque density gradient centrifugation was used to isolate PBMCs from approximately 10 ml of fresh peripheral blood. Total RNA was extracted with Trizol reagent, and quality was checked on an Agilent 2100 Bioanalyzer. Sequenced input: blood. The TCR was taken from a woman aged 25 to 39 with Graves' hyperthyroidism.

The CDR3 protein: CASSESDTRGEKLFF. The DNA is TGTGCCAGCAGTGAATCAGACACCCGAGGGGAAAAACTGTTTTTT. The chain uses TRBV25-1 and TRBJ1-4; the D gene is not confidently resolved. Spanning cysteine to phenylalanine, the CDR3 consists of 15 amino acids. Only the CDR3 DNA is retained, 45 bases long and in frame from the first base. Looking up the germline V gene yields CDR1 MGHDK and CDR2 SYGVNS. A distance of 14 bases separates the germline ends of V and J, which lose 1 base and 8 bases respectively.